A single TCR beta chain is shown here with its context. The data originate from a study of blood T cell repertoires in COVID-19. Study summary: Specimens from acute and convalescent COVID-19 originated in the United States, Italy and Spain. From T cells, B-cell-depleted T cells, or PBMCs came the material, which was cDNA or gDNA.

Methods used by the authors: Estimation of nucleated cell counts was performed using reference gene primer amplification. Sequencing was performed with immunoSEQ multiplex PCR; in TCRdb, only in-frame clones are kept and a portion is missing. The DNA gave D and trimming, while V, J and clone size come from that table. Of 95,000 to 150,000 clones in the sample, almost 80% were seen once. The receptor comes from a human donor in a cohort sampled during active COVID-19. Sequences were obtained from peripheral blood.

CDR3 nucleotide sequence: TGTGCCAGCAGCGTAAGCCCGGACAGGTCGGAAGTATATTTT. Its translation: CASSVSPDRSEVYF. The J gene is TRBJ1-3, the V gene TRBV9; 7 bases agree with TRBD1. The CDR3 length is 14 residues. CDR1 and CDR2 from the germline V gene are SGDLS and YYNGEE. V trimming: 1 base; J trimming: 14 bases; junction bases outside the gene matches: 12.